This is a list of T cell receptor beta chains from one sample in a study of T cell responses to AZD1222 COVID-19 vaccine. The protocol was immunoSEQ multiplex PCR, while the TCRdb copy is restricted to in-frame clones and leaves out a portion. This table has 80,000 to 100,000 clones, roughly 88% appearing once. The sample consisted of peripheral blood, taken 28 days after the second AZD1222 dose. These receptors came from an adult who received the AZD1222 COVID-19 vaccine. Both conserved end residues are part of each CDR3. D genes are given only for firm matches. Part of the rows lack a size; the others show once, few, many or a class for expanded clones.

TRBV19	NA	NA	TRBJ1-1	CASSIVGGNTEAFF	TGTGCCAGTAGTATAGTAGGGGGAAACACTGAAGCTTTCTTT
TRBV9	NA	NA	TRBJ2-2	CASSVPGLNTGELFF	TGTGCCAGCAGCGTACCTGGACTAAACACCGGGGAGCTGTTTTTT
TRBV7-9	NA	few	TRBJ1-6	CASSLDLGASYNSPLHF	TGTGCCAGCAGCTTAGACCTCGGGGCATCCTATAATTCACCCCTCCACTTT
TRBV5-4	TRBD1	NA	TRBJ2-7	CASSLVGGDTQLTEQYF	TGTGCCAGCAGCTTGGTAGGGGGCGACACACAACTGACGGAGCAGTACTTC
TRBV10-2	TRBD2	NA	TRBJ2-2	CASSDRPSGGTGELFF	TGCGCCAGCAGTGACCGCCCTAGCGGGGGGACCGGGGAGCTGTTTTTT
TRBV6-1	NA	NA	TRBJ1-2	CASSELSQASGGYTF	TGTGCCAGCAGTGAACTGAGTCAGGCCTCGGGTGGCTACACCTTC
TRBV7-2	NA	NA	TRBJ1-3	CASSTQGNTGNTIYF	TGTGCCAGCAGCACACAGGGTAACACTGGAAACACCATATATTTT
TRBV15	TRBD2	NA	TRBJ2-5	CATSTGLAGGPQETQYF	TGTGCCACCAGCACGGGACTAGCGGGAGGACCTCAAGAGACCCAGTACTTC
TRBV7-2	NA	few	TRBJ1-5	CASSLVDTFNQPQHF	TGTGCCAGCAGCTTAGTGGACACCTTCAATCAGCCCCAGCATTTT
TRBV27	NA	NA	TRBJ1-5	CASKDRIGSNQPQHF	TGTGCCAGCAAAGACAGGATTGGTAGCAATCAGCCCCAGCATTTT
TRBV3-1/TRBV3-2	TRBD2	NA	TRBJ2-1	CASSQEAGTSGYNEQFF	TGTGCCAGCAGCCAAGAGGCCGGGACTAGCGGCTACAATGAGCAGTTCTTC
TRBV11-2	NA	NA	TRBJ1-6	CASAADYNSPLHF	TGTGCCAGCGCGGCAGACTATAATTCACCCCTCCACTTT
TRBV18	TRBD1	NA	TRBJ2-5	CASSHRDRETQYF	TGTGCCAGCTCACACAGGGACAGGGAAACCCAGTACTTC
TRBV4-2	NA	few	TRBJ2-7	CASSPNGGYEQYF	TGTGCCAGCAGCCCCAACGGGGGCTACGAGCAGTACTTC
TRBV19	TRBD2	NA	TRBJ2-1	CASSIGTSGDNEQFF	TGTGCCAGTAGTATAGGGACTAGCGGGGACAATGAGCAGTTCTTC
TRBV6-2/TRBV6-3	TRBD1	NA	TRBJ1-2	CASSYPQGADGYTF	TGTGCCAGCAGTTACCCACAGGGGGCCGATGGCTACACCTTC
TRBV3-1/TRBV3-2	NA	NA	TRBJ2-1	CASSQDWDNEQFF	TGTGCCAGCAGCCAAGATTGGGACAATGAGCAGTTCTTC
TRBV12-3/TRBV12-4	TRBD1	NA	TRBJ1-3	CASSQTGGNTIYF	TGTGCCAGCAGTCAGACAGGGGGAAACACCATATATTTT
TRBV27	NA	NA	TRBJ2-5	CASSFTRATETQYF	TGTGCCAGCAGTTTTACCAGAGCTACAGAGACCCAGTACTTC
TRBV2	NA	NA	TRBJ1-1	CASSVDRMNTEAFF	TGTGCCAGCAGTGTAGACAGGATGAACACTGAAGCTTTCTTT
TRBV24-1	NA	NA	TRBJ2-3	CATSDSILTGTSADTQYF	TGTGCCACCAGTGACTCCATCCTCACAGGGACCTCGGCAGATACGCAGTATTTT
TRBV28	NA	NA	TRBJ1-3	CASSLTPLGGDGNTIYF	TGTGCCAGCAGTTTAACCCCTCTTGGCGGAGACGGAAACACCATATATTTT
TRBV19	NA	NA	TRBJ2-6	CASSIAGANVLTF	TGTGCCAGTAGTATAGCAGGGGCCAACGTCCTGACTTTC
TRBV19	NA	NA	TRBJ1-1	CASSIGWLSSLMNTEAFF	TGTGCCAGTAGTATTGGTTGGCTCTCGTCGCTCATGAACACTGAAGCTTTCTTT
TRBV6-4	TRBD1	once	TRBJ1-2	CASSDSNRGLYGYTF	TGTGCCAGCAGTGACTCGAACAGGGGGCTGTATGGCTACACCTTC
TRBV6-6	NA	NA	TRBJ2-7	CASSPSLYEQYF	TGTGCCAGCAGTCCCTCTTTGTACGAGCAGTACTTC
TRBV5-4	NA	few	TRBJ2-1	CASSPTQDSYNEQFF	TGTGCCAGCAGCCCCACGCAGGACTCCTACAATGAGCAGTTCTTC
TRBV4-3	NA	once	TRBJ1-3	CASSQGEEGNTIYF	TGCGCCAGCAGCCAAGGAGAGGAGGGAAACACCATATATTTT
TRBV24-1	TRBD2	once	TRBJ2-3	CATSDPGGDTDTQYF	TGTGCCACCAGTGATCCCGGGGGGGACACAGATACGCAGTATTTT
TRBV14	TRBD1	NA	TRBJ2-7	CASSQRRQGESSYEQYF	TGTGCCAGCAGCCAACGTCGACAGGGGGAAAGCTCCTACGAGCAGTACTTC
TRBV6-5	TRBD1	NA	TRBJ1-1	CASHTQGQGAGEAFF	TGTGCCAGCCATACTCAGGGACAGGGGGCCGGTGAAGCTTTCTTT
TRBV7-6	NA	NA	TRBJ1-1	CASSPAGGETEAFF	TGTGCCAGCAGCCCTGCGGGGGGGGAGACTGAAGCTTTCTTT
TRBV28	NA	NA	TRBJ1-4	CASSLSVRVEKLFF	TGTGCCAGCAGTTTATCGGTCCGGGTTGAAAAACTGTTTTTT
TRBV6-6	NA	NA	TRBJ2-1	CASTATTRGNEQFF	TGTGCCAGCACCGCCACCACCCGGGGCAATGAGCAGTTCTTC
TRBV19	NA	NA	TRBJ1-5	CASSIRSNQYSNQPQHF	TGTGCCAGTAGTATACGCAGCAACCAGTATAGCAATCAGCCCCAGCATTTT
TRBV4-3	NA	NA	TRBJ2-7	CASSRSSDSYEQYF	TGCGCCAGCAGCCGTTCCAGCGACTCCTACGAGCAGTACTTC
TRBV24-1	NA	NA	TRBJ2-2	CATSDFRSSNTGELFF	TGTGCCACCAGTGATTTTCGAAGTTCGAACACCGGGGAGCTGTTTTTT
TRBV25-1	NA	NA	TRBJ1-1	CASREGHAEAFF	TGTGCCAGCAGAGAGGGGCACGCTGAAGCTTTCTTT
TRBV11-2	NA	NA	TRBJ1-4	CASSLGATNEKLFF	TGTGCCAGCAGCTTAGGCGCAACTAATGAAAAACTGTTTTTT
TRBV2	TRBD1	NA	TRBJ2-3	CASSDGQGDTQYF	TGTGCCAGCAGTGACGGACAGGGAGATACGCAGTATTTT
TRBV5-1	TRBD1	NA	TRBJ1-2	CASSSDRGGYTF	TGCGCCAGCAGCTCCGACAGGGGCGGCTACACCTTC
TRBV9	NA	NA	TRBJ1-3	CASSVDPQGDGNTIYF	TGTGCCAGCAGCGTAGACCCCCAGGGTGATGGAAACACCATATATTTT
TRBV7-2	NA	NA	TRBJ1-4	CASSLEQGEKLFF	TGTGCCAGCAGCTTAGAACAGGGAGAAAAACTGTTTTTT
TRBV15	NA	few	TRBJ2-2	CATSRGPATGELFF	TGTGCCACCAGCAGAGGTCCAGCCACCGGGGAGCTGTTTTTT
TRBV3-1/TRBV3-2	TRBD2	NA	TRBJ2-3	CASSLGLADTDTQYF	TGTGCCAGCAGCCTCGGACTAGCAGATACAGATACGCAGTATTTT
TRBV19	NA	NA	TRBJ2-7	CASMRGARGTYEQYF	TGTGCCAGTATGAGGGGGGCCAGGGGCACCTACGAGCAGTACTTC
TRBV6-1	TRBD2	NA	TRBJ2-7	CASSGQGLAGAFPYEQYF	TGTGCCAGCAGTGGCCAGGGACTAGCGGGAGCCTTTCCCTACGAGCAGTACTTC
TRBV29-1	NA	NA	TRBJ2-2	CSVAVGGELFF	TGCAGCGTTGCCGTGGGGGGGGAGCTGTTTTTT
TRBV4-2	NA	NA	TRBJ1-5	CASSQELVSNQPQHF	TGTGCCAGCAGCCAAGAGCTGGTGAGCAATCAGCCCCAGCATTTT
TRBV19	NA	NA	TRBJ1-2	CASSIADRVYGYTF	TGTGCCAGTAGTATAGCCGACAGAGTCTATGGCTACACCTTC
TRBV19	TRBD2	NA	TRBJ2-5	CASSGGLAGGRRETQYF	TGTGCCAGTAGTGGGGGACTAGCGGGAGGGCGGCGAGAGACCCAGTACTTC
TRBV4-2	NA	NA	TRBJ1-1	CASSPKAGGDTEAFF	TGTGCCAGCAGCCCAAAGGCAGGAGGGGACACTGAAGCTTTCTTT
TRBV6-5	TRBD1	NA	TRBJ1-1	CASGQGANTEAFF	TGTGCCAGCGGACAGGGAGCGAACACTGAAGCTTTCTTT
TRBV20-1	NA	NA	TRBJ1-1	CSANSGTEAFF	TGCAGTGCTAACTCAGGCACTGAAGCTTTCTTT
TRBV30	NA	NA	TRBJ1-4	CAWSVTNEKLFF	TGTGCCTGGAGTGTAACAAACGAAAAACTGTTTTTT
TRBV30	NA	NA	TRBJ1-6	CAWSQGLDSPLHF	TGTGCCTGGAGTCAGGGGTTGGATTCACCCCTCCACTTT
TRBV5-6	TRBD2	once	TRBJ2-7	CASSSVSAGTRAEQYF	TGTGCCAGCAGCTCCGTTTCCGCCGGGACTAGGGCCGAGCAGTACTTC
TRBV28	NA	NA	TRBJ1-3	CASSLGAGASGNTIYF	TGTGCCAGCAGTTTAGGGGCAGGGGCTTCTGGAAACACCATATATTTT
TRBV27	NA	NA	TRBJ1-1	CASSLVGQLNTEAFF	TGTGCCAGCAGTTTAGTAGGACAGTTAAACACTGAAGCTTTCTTT